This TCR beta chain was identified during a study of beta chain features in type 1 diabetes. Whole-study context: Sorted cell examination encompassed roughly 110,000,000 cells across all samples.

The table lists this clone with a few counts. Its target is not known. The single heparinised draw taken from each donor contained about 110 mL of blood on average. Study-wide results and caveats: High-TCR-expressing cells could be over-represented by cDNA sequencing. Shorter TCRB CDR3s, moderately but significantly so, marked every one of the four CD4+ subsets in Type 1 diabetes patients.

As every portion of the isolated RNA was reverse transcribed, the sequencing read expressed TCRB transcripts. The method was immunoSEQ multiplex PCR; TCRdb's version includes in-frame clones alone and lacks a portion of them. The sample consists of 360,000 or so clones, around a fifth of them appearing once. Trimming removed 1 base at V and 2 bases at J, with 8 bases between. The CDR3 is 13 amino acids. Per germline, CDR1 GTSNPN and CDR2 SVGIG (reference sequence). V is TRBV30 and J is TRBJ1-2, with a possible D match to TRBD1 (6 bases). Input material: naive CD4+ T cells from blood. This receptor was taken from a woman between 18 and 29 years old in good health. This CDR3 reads CAWSATGNYGYTF. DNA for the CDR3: TGTGCCTGGAGTGCCACAGGGAACTATGGCTACACCTTC.